This TCR beta chain was captured by sequencing in a study of beta chain features in type 1 diabetes. Study conclusions and caveats: Shorter TCRB CDR3s, moderately but significantly so, marked every one of the four CD4+ subsets in Type 1 diabetes patients. PCR, the amplification step, might favor shorter templates, equally in patients and controls.

The V and J ends lost 4 bases and 3 bases respectively, with 12 bases between them. Germline loops: CDR1 SQVTM, CDR2 ANQGSEA. The CDR3 totals 13 residues. As concerns this clone: Its target is unknown.

Expressed TCRB transcripts were sequenced because the entire RNA isolate underwent reverse transcription. TCRdb's copy holds only in-frame clones and misses some; the assay was immunoSEQ multiplex PCR. The table has about 660,000 clones, about 14% seen once. Sequencing was carried out using naive CD4+ T cells from blood. This chain connects TRBV29-1 to TRBJ1-1; no clear D. The source is a man aged 18-30 years with type 1 diabetes. The CDR3: CSVVGFGDTEAFF. CDR3 nucleotide sequence: TGCAGCGTTGTCGGTTTTGGGGACACTGAAGCTTTCTTT. Using reference TRBV29-1 and TRBJ1-1 for the parts outside the CDR3, the full variable domain is SAVISQKPSRDICQRGTSLTIQCQVDSQVTMMFWYRQQPGQSLTLIATANQGSEATYESGFVIDKFPISRPNLTFSTLTVSNMSPEDSSIYLCSVVGFGDTEAFFGQGTRLTVV.